The T cell receptor beta chain described here comes from a study of blood T cell repertoires in COVID-19. Whole-study context: Acute-phase and convalescent COVID-19 samples originated in the United States, Italy and Spain. Sample material is recorded as cDNA or gDNA derived from T cells, B-cell-depleted T cells, or PBMCs.

This clone showed up just once. Germline CDR1 reads MNHEY; CDR2 reads SMNVEV (reference sequence). The CDR3 totals 13 residues. Deletions cut 3 bases from V and 2 bases from J, with 8 bases between. Original methodology: Amplifying reference gene primers gave estimates of nucleated cell counts. Clones were read by immunoSEQ multiplex PCR, and TCRdb kept only the in-frame ones, dropping some. V and J calls and clone size are those listed in that table; D and trimming were worked out from the DNA. The sample gives 220,000 or so clones, roughly 80% of which show up once; more than 4.5% is in the top ten.

V and J are TRBV27 and TRBJ2-7; weak D call: TRBD2 (6 bases). The clonotype comes from a woman aged 55 to 70 who had recovered from COVID-19. Sequencing was carried out using peripheral blood. The CDR3 sequence is CASSLGGPYEQYF. The CDR3 region has the DNA TGTGCCAGCAGTTTGGGGGGTCCCTACGAGCAGTACTTC.